Listed here is a single TCR beta chain. Each participant's cohort was designated according to participant-reported clinical history. The germline gives CDR1 SGHNT, CDR2 YYREEE (reference sequence). V was clipped by 0 bases and J by 3 bases; unmatched bases: 5. The CDR3 is 16 amino acids. The record originates from a study of blood T cell repertoires in COVID-19. Original handling: By means of reference gene primer amplification, nucleated cell counts were estimated. The protocol was immunoSEQ multiplex PCR, while the TCRdb copy is restricted to in-frame clones and leaves out a portion. From that table come the V and J calls and clone size; the DNA was used to work out D and trimming. The sample consists of about 300,000 clones, around nine tenths of them appearing once.

The V gene is TRBV5-4, the J gene TRBJ1-2, with 10 bases matching TRBD1. Sequenced input: PBMCs or T cells enriched from blood (not recorded which). The source of this sequence is a woman aged 25 to 39 who had recovered from COVID-19. CDR3 nucleotide sequence: TGTGCCAGCAGCTTGGGACCGGACAGGGGGGACTATGGCTACACCTTC. Translation gives CASSLGPDRGDYGYTF.